This entry lists 5 T cell receptor beta chains sequenced from one sample in a study of beta chain features in type 1 diabetes (dated by TCRdb to between 2017 and 2018). Libraries were built with the immunoSEQ multiplex PCR assay. The High Capacity cDNA Reverse Transcription Kit was used to reverse transcribe all of the isolated RNA, meaning that expressed TCRB transcripts were what got sequenced. Sourced from immuneACCESS, this table was stored by TCRdb with only in-frame sequences that have V and J called. A share of the clones is absent; for the studies checked, an unresolved V gene accounts for under half, and the remainder has no known explanation. The sample has some 220,000 clones on record, about a tenth of them singletons. The top ten clonotypes cover over 1% of the sample. The material sequenced was central memory CD4+ T cells from blood. All receptors come from a man aged 18 to 29 in good health.

V usage is TRBV29-1 and J usage is TRBJ2-1; D perhaps matches TRBD1 (6 bases). The CDR3 loop spans 13 amino acids. V lost 1 base to trimming and J lost 2 bases, with 6 bases between them. Germline V gene sequence: CDR1 SQVTM, CDR2 ANQGSEA. CDR3 sequence reads: CSVEAGAYNEQFF. The CDR3 bases are TGCAGCGTTGAAGCAGGGGCCTACAATGAGCAGTTCTTC.

The chain uses TRBV10-3 and TRBJ1-5, with TRBD1 as a possible D gene (5 bases). Germline V gene lookup returns CDR1 ENHRY and CDR2 SYGVKD. V lost 7 bases and J lost 5, with 12 bases in between. The CDR3 sequence is 13 residues long. The CDR3 nucleotides read TGTGCCATCATGGGGGGAGCCGATCAGCCCCAGCATTTT. It is translated as CAIMGGADQPQHF.

The gene calls are TRBV4-3 and TRBJ2-7, with D possibly being TRBD1 (5 bases). Germline V gives CDR1 LGHNA, CDR2 YSLEER. This CDR3 has 15 residues. With 2 bases removed from V and 2 bases from J, the gap between germline ends came to 13 bases. The CDR3 DNA sequence: TGCGCCAGCAGCCAACAACCTGACAGTCCCTACGAGCAGTACTTC. Its translation is CASSQQPDSPYEQYF.

There are a few counts of this clone. The chain carries TRBV2 and TRBJ2-7; D unresolved. The germline gives CDR1 SNHLY, CDR2 FYNNEI. The CDR3 sequence is 14 residues long. Trimming removed 7 bases at V and 0 bases at J, with 13 bases between. The CDR3 region is CASNNRWNSYEQYF. The CDR3 nucleotides are TGTGCCAGCAATAACCGATGGAACTCCTACGAGCAGTACTTC.

There are a few counts of this clone. CDR3 sequence: CASSLSGQANTEAFF. The CDR3 coding sequence is TGTGCCAGCAGCCTATCCGGACAGGCTAACACTGAAGCTTTCTTT. The chain uses TRBV7-6 and TRBJ1-1, with 7 bases lining up with TRBD1. Losses at the gene ends were 5 bases for V and 2 bases for J; bases not matched to a gene: 8. The length of the CDR3 is 15 residues. Germline lookup yields CDR1 SGHVS and CDR2 FNYEAQ.